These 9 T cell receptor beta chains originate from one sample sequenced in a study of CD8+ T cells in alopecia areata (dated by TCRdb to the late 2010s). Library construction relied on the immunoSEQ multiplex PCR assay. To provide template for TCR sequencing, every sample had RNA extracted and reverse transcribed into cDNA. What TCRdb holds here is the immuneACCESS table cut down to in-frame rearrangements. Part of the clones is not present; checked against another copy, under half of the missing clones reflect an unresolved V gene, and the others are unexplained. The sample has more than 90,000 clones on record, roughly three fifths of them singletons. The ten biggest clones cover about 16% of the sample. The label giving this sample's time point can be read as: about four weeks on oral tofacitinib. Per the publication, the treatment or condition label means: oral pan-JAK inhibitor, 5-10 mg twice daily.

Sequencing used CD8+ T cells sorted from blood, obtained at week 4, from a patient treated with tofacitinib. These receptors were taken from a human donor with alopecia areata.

CDR3 in DNA: TGTGCCAGCAGTCCTGAGGGACAGGGGGCGAGAGGCTACACCTTC. This gives the protein CASSPEGQGARGYTF. The chain carries TRBV6-5 and TRBJ1-2; 12 nucleotides agree with TRBD1. Germline loops: CDR1 MNHEY, CDR2 SVGAGI. This CDR3 contains 15 residues. The V and J ends lost 5 bases and 8 bases, in that order; junction bases with no gene match: 9.

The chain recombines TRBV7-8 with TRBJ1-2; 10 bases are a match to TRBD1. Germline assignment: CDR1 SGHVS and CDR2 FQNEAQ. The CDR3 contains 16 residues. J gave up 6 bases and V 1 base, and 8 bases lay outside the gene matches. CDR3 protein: CASSLGLGQGKDGYTF. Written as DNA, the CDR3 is TGTGCCAGCAGCTTAGGATTGGGACAGGGGAAGGATGGCTACACCTTC.

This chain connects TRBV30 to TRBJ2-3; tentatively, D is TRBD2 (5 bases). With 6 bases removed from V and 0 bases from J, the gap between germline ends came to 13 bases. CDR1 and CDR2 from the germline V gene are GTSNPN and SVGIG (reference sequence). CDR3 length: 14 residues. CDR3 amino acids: CACTPSGSTDTQYF. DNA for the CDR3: TGTGCCTGCACGCCCAGCGGAAGCACAGATACGCAGTATTTT.

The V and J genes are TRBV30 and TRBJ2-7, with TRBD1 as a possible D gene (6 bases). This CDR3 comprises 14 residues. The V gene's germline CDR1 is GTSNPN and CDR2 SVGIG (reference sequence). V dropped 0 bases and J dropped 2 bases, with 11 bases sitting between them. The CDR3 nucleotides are TGTGCCTGGAGTGTACAGGGTCTGACCTACGAGCAGTACTTC. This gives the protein CAWSVQGLTYEQYF.

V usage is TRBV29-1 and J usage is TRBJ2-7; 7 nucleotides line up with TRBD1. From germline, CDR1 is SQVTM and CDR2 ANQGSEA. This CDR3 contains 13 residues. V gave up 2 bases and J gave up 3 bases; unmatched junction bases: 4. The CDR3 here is CSVETDRDYEQYF. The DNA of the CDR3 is TGCAGCGTTGAAACAGACAGGGACTACGAGCAGTACTTC.

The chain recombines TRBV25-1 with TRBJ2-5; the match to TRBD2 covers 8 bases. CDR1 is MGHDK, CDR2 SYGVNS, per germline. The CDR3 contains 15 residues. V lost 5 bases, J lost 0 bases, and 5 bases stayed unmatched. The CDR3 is CASSPRGGYQETQYF. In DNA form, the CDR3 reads TGTGCCAGCAGTCCGCGCGGGGGGTACCAAGAGACCCAGTACTTC.

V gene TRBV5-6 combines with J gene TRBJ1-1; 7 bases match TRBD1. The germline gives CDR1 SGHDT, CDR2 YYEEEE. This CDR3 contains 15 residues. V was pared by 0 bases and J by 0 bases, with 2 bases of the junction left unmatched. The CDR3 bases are TGTGCCAGCAGCTTGGGCAGGGGGATGAACACTGAAGCTTTCTTT. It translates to CASSLGRGMNTEAFF. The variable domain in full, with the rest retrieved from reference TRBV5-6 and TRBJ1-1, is DAGVTQSPTHLIKTRGQQVTLRCSPKSGHDTVSWYQQALGQGPQFIFQYYEEEERQRGNFPDRFSGHQFPNYSSELNVNALLLGDSALYLCASSLGRGMNTEAFFGQGTRLTVV.

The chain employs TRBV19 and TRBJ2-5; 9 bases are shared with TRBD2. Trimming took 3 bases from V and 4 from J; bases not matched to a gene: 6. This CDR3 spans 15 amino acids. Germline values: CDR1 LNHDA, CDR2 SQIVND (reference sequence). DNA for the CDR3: TGTGCCAGTAGTATGGGACTAGCAGGGCGAGAGACCCAGTACTTC. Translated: CASSMGLAGRETQYF.

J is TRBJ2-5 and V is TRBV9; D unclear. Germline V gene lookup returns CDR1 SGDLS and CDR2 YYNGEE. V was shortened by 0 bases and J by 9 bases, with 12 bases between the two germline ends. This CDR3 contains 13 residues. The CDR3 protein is CASSVDKGPPQYF. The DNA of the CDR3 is TGTGCCAGCAGCGTAGATAAGGGCCCACCCCAGTACTTC.